This TCR beta chain was identified during a study of OX40 agonist ivuxolimab in advanced cancers. The wider study: In this cohort, patients received ivuxolimab, an agonistic anti-OX40 (CD134) antibody.

Worth noting for this clone: Its antigen remains unidentified.

Study results and limitations: On average, a greater number of expanded clones characterised CD8+ T cells relative to CD4+. Clonal expansion was seen in CD4+ and CD8+ blood T cells by week 6 at 0.1 to 3.0 mg/kg. It was also the case that some nonresponders had low normalized T-cell clonal expansion.

Assay used: immunoSEQ multiplex PCR; TCRdb lists only in-frame clones, some missing. The sample yields approximately 82,000 clones, about nine tenths seen once. The sample consisted of CD4+ or CD8+ T cells sorted from blood, taken in a trial of the OX40 agonist ivuxolimab. This receptor was taken from an adult with an advanced solid tumor such as melanoma, head and neck, liver or kidney cancer.

CDR3 protein: CASSRDSLNTEAFF. CDR3 DNA: TGCGCCAGCAGCCGGGACAGCTTGAACACTGAAGCTTTCTTT. The chain joins TRBV5-1 to TRBJ1-1; TRBD1 agrees at 7 bases. J was trimmed by 0 bases and V by 4 bases; bases with no gene match: 3. This CDR3 has 14 residues. Germline V gives CDR1 SGHRS, CDR2 YFSETQ.